The 5 T cell receptor beta chains listed next were all sequenced from one sample in a study of blood T cell repertoires in COVID-19. Repertoires were generated with immunoSEQ multiplex PCR, while TCRdb's copy carries only in-frame clones and drops some. Of under 95,000 clones detected, approximately 86% appear once; the ten largest clones hold around 19%. Source material: peripheral blood. These receptors came from a woman older than 75 with acute or convalescent COVID-19.

The J gene is TRBJ1-1, the V gene TRBV7-3, with 7 nucleotides matching TRBD1. This CDR3 region has 14 residues. CDR1 SGHTA and CDR2 FQGTGA come from the germline V gene. V was pared by 3 bases and J by 5 bases, with 6 bases of the junction left unmatched. The CDR3 nucleotides read TGTGCCAGCAGCTTCTCAGGGGGGCGGACTGAAGCTTTCTTT. Translated: CASSFSGGRTEAFF. Full variable domain (remainder filled in from reference TRBV7-3 and TRBJ1-1): GAGVSQTPSNKVTEKGKYVELRCDPISGHTALYWYRQSLGQGPEFLIYFQGTGAADDSGLPNDRFFAVRPEGSVSTLKIQRTERGDSAVYLCASSFSGGRTEAFFGQGTRLTVV.

This rearrangement joins TRBV13 to TRBJ2-7; 11 bases are shared with TRBD1. Germline V gives CDR1 PRHDT, CDR2 FYEKMQ (reference sequence). The J segment lost 6 bases and the V segment lost 3 bases, leaving 4 bases of the junction unmatched. This CDR3 contains 14 residues. The CDR3 DNA is TGTGCCAGCAGCTTTTGGGACAGGGGGGGCGAGCAGTACTTC. It codes for CASSFWDRGGEQYF.

The chain is built from TRBV5-1 and TRBJ2-1, with 8 nucleotides matching TRBD2. This CDR3 has 15 residues. CDR1 and CDR2 (germline): SGHRS, YFSETQ. The J segment lost 5 bases and the V segment lost 3 bases, leaving 7 bases of the junction unmatched. CDR3 DNA: TGCGCCAGCAGCTCTAGCGGGCCCCGGGACAATGAGCAGTTCTTC. It codes for CASSSSGPRDNEQFF.

The chain combines TRBV7-8 with TRBJ2-1; TRBD2 agrees at 11 bases. V lost 5 bases, J lost 4 bases, and 4 bases stayed unmatched. The CDR3 consists of 15 residues. Germline CDR1 is SGHVS and CDR2 is FQNEAQ. The CDR3 nucleotides read TGTGCCAGCAGCATACTAGCGGGGGCTTACAATGAGCAGTTCTTC. Protein: CASSILAGAYNEQFF.

The chain recombines TRBV24-1 with TRBJ1-5, with D tentatively TRBD1 (5 bases). V was trimmed by 3 bases and J by 7 bases, leaving 15 bases between them. The CDR3 runs 15 residues. Germline assignment: CDR1 KGHDR and CDR2 SFDVKD. DNA of the CDR3: TGTGCCACCAGTGATCCAGGGCGGCCGGAGCAGCCCCAGCATTTT. This gives the protein CATSDPGRPEQPQHF.